What follows describes a single T cell receptor (beta chain). In its sample, this clone was seen once. No antigen is known for it. It has no much larger one-base neighbor in the sample; base qualities were not kept. In total, roughly 710 healthy bone marrow donors made up the cohort. Cohort members were all nominally healthy when sampled, although unrecorded immune exposures were likely present. The donor was CMV seronegative and belonged to the group of more than 300 seronegative cohort members. Each donor provided a peripheral blood sample, and peripheral blood mononuclear cells were used for TCR beta sequencing. The Qiagen DNeasy Blood Extraction Kit was used to extract genomic DNA from the blood cell samples. V is reduced by 0 bases and J by 3 bases, leaving a spacing of 6 bases between them. CDR1 and CDR2, looked up from the germline V gene (reference sequence), are SGHKS and YYEKEE. The CDR3 contains 13 residues, cysteine and phenylalanine counted. Only the CDR3 portion is preserved as DNA: 39 bases, with reading frame beginning at the first base.

This record comes from a study of cytomegalovirus exposure and HLA in healthy donors (dated by TCRdb to 2015 to 2018). General notes on the study: In an earlier analysis of 450 to 750 of the donors, 250 to 350 Gb of sequence data and approximately 100 million unique TCR beta sequences from about 179 million T cells were reported. Roughly 300 gigabases of sequencing data and roughly 90 million unique TCR sequences were included in an early release covering roughly 600 HLA-typed donors. Of the roughly 400 genotyped donors, 75% to 85% were placed in the genetic ancestry cluster associated with self-reported Caucasian donors. The study aimed to test whether cataloging public T cell receptors could reveal signatures of past pathogen exposure. The study used immunosequencing to profile the T cell repertoires of hundreds of subjects and linked those repertoires to cytomegalovirus serostatus. Besides the first cohort of roughly 640 subjects, a separate validation cohort made up of 90 to 150 different subjects was used. High-throughput TCR immunosequencing, statistical association of individual TCRs with disease status, and machine learning were combined to predict cytomegalovirus infection status. A later analysis re-analyzed previously published TCR beta repertoires from 650 to 800 donors and added high-resolution HLA genotyping to study TCR occurrence patterns. In the later analysis, no new phenotypic data were used to find candidate immune exposures; instead, reliance was placed on TCR beta sequences and their occurrence across donors. An earlier analysis of 500 to 650 of the donors applied high-throughput TCR beta sequencing to assess whether each TCR beta V gene segment acted as functional or pseudogenic. Donor age, sex, ethnicity and CMV serostatus were compiled together with the repertoire data. A later genetic analysis used genome-wide SNP genotypes for about three fifths of the 666 donors, treating that subset as a discovery cohort. Every discovery cohort repertoire had been produced on one sequencing platform. HLA typing included class I and class II loci at four-digit resolution. The number of typed donors differed by locus: about 620-640 for A, B, C, DRB1 and DQB1; 522 for DQA1; approximately 600 for DPA1; and about 450 for DPB1. A handful of DR-DQ haplotypes were handled as single units for association and clustering because linkage in the cohort was strong. Among about 400 genotyped donors of the cohort, an average of roughly 230,000 unique TCR beta nucleotide sequences was sequenced per donor, of which 15% to 20% were non-productive.

The receptor library was made with the immunoSEQ multiplex PCR assay. For the multiplex PCR, a mixture combining 60 forward primers for TCR Vbeta segments and 13 reverse primers for TCR Jbeta segments was used. Amplification of the CDR3 region of rearranged TCR beta genes was performed with a multiplex PCR assay on genomic DNA. The Illumina HiSeq System was used to sequence the amplified TCR beta libraries as 87-base-pair reads. As for how the authors treated the data: A later analysis tallied 70 million to 100 million unique TCR beta chains across the 650 to 750 repertoires, and around 10 million of those chains were shared by two or more donors. To remove PCR and sequencing errors, raw reads were error-corrected and collapsed into unique sequences using a nearest-neighbor algorithm that merged closely related sequences. CDR3 sequences were aligned to IMGT reference sequences to assign V, D and J gene segments. Each retained sequence needed at least a six-nucleotide match to both a V gene segment and a J gene segment. Rearrangements were called productive when the CDR3 lacked stop codons and stayed in frame with V and J; all others were non-productive. CDR3 was defined according to IMGT convention as the region running from the second conserved V-encoded cysteine to the conserved J-encoded phenylalanine. In an earlier analysis of approximately 590 of the donors, sequences lacking an unambiguous match to a single V gene segment were excluded. An earlier analysis of 587 of the donors classified V segments as functional when productive rearrangements were above 56.7% and as segregating when the standard deviation between donors was above 5%. To diagnose cytomegalovirus status from the catalog of TCR beta chain sequences, a statistical classification framework was built. V and J gene assignment, in a later analysis, came from comparing TCR nucleotide sequences with IMGT/GENE-DB human TR gene sequences. In a later analysis, CDR3 sequences and most-parsimonious VDJ recombination scenarios were assigned using the TCRdist pipeline. A later analysis defined each TCR beta chain by its CDR3 amino acid sequence plus V-gene family, and excluded reads lacking a unique V-gene family. To address suspected cross-contamination and a sequencing artifact, a later analysis removed 550 to 750 highly shared, low-generation-probability nucleotide sequences. A later analysis calculated a clonal expansion index for each public chain from normalized within-repertoire ranks of inferred template counts. Generation probabilities in a later analysis came from a VDJ recombination model fitted to out-of-frame rearrangements, and those results were checked against IGoR. Hypergeometric tests were used in a later analysis to score TCR-TCR, TCR-HLA and TCR-CMV co-occurrence, with a repertoire-size bias correction applied to the TCR pairs. False discovery rates were estimated in a later analysis by permuting HLA or CMV assignments 20 times. In a later analysis, co-occurring TCRs were grouped using DBSCAN, with TCRdist sequence similarity added in when clustering inside HLA-allele-positive subsets. Repertoires with fewer than 30,000 or more than 120,000 public chains, plus five repertoires with anomalous nucleotide sharing, were excluded from co-occurrence clustering. The source is immuneACCESS, and TCRdb retained only in-frame sequences with V and J called. Part of the clones is not carried over; for the studies checked, unresolved V genes explain less than half of this, and the remainder is unexplained. That table furnishes V, J and clone size, whereas the DNA furnished D and trimming. The sample records 100,000 to 150,000 clones, roughly 86% of which are singletons. The ten largest clones add up to about 1.8% of the sample.

The investigation overall reported the following: The sequencing pipeline was judged likely to have produced a cluster of highly shared sequence variants as a technical artifact. In vitro tests confirmed that a few of the cytomegalovirus-associated TCR beta chains recognize cytomegalovirus antigens. A later genetic analysis reported fewer N-insertions in productive TCRs among donors in an Asian-associated ancestry cluster than the approximately 670-donor mean. In a later genetic analysis, a missense DCLRE1C variant was associated with V-gene and J-gene trimming of TCR beta chains, and the association was replicated in an independent cohort. The study listed 150 to 200 TCR beta chains as associated with cytomegalovirus. The 87-base-pair reads could not distinguish some IMGT-functional V segments, including TRBV6-2 and TRBV6-3, so those segments were excluded. Because some donors lacked HLA typing at each locus, the association tests relied only on the typed subset. A later analysis found that TCR association rates varied across HLA loci, with DRB1 alleles showing the most associated TCRs and HLA-C alleles the fewest. Specific HLA alleles were associated with some 15,000 TCR beta sequences at a false discovery rate of 0.05 in a later analysis. Several of the top co-occurrence clusters appeared to be linked to parvovirus B19, influenza, CMV and Epstein-Barr virus, according to a later analysis. Most TCR sequences were observed very rarely across donors, whereas some public TCRs were present in many individuals. Roughly uniform sequencing depth across donors was assumed in presence/absence analyses, although this assumption may not hold. Compared with equally common non-associated chains, HLA-associated TCR beta chains in a later analysis were more clonally expanded and had lower generation probabilities. The only immune exposure information available for the cohort was CMV serostatus. Linkage disequilibrium might explain the correlated functional status among segregating V segments, but an unknown experimental factor could not be excluded. The classifier was reported to diagnose cytomegalovirus status with high specificity and sensitivity in both the original cohort and the validation cohort. Because counts were too low, 15 or so rarely observed V segments, including chromosome 9 orphons, were excluded from the earlier analysis of roughly 580 of the donors. In this cohort, only TCR beta chains were sequenced, and detectable features were limited by the absence of alpha or paired-chain data. An earlier analysis of around 500 of the donors showed that most TCR beta V segments appeared in productive rearrangements either about 87% or about 30% of the time, which broadly matched IMGT annotations. The authors suggested that the approach could potentially be generalized to other disease states and immunological phenotypes. A further reported finding was that TCR beta sequences accurately predicted the HLA-A and HLA-B alleles for most subjects in the first cohort. Most CMV-associated TCR beta chains appeared to be HLA-restricted in a later analysis, and the HLA associations seemed to be driven largely by CMV exposure. When HLA alleles, especially DR and DQ, strongly co-occurred, attributing TCR associations to individual alleles was difficult.

The V gene is TRBV5-5 and the J gene is TRBJ2-5, with no reliable assignment of the D segment. The receptor's source is a man aged 18 to 29 in good health and CMV-seronegative. The source material was PBMCs. DNA sequence: TGTGCCAGCAGCTTGGACGGTGAAGAGACCCAGTACTTC. It translates as CASSLDGEETQYF.